This TCR beta chain was obtained from a study of blood T cells in healthy people across ages. Sample-barcoded 5' priming and a J-beta primer mix drove a second PCR of roughly 7 to 11 cycles. A template-switch adaptor that had 12 random nucleotides put a tag on each cDNA molecule. TCRdb independently ran MiXCR on the 5' RACE reads; one entry per CDR3 protein. The sample lists 800,000 to 950,000 distinct CDR3 sequences; under 35% were seen once. In germline, CDR1 is SNHLY, CDR2 FYNNEI. The CDR3 totals 12 residues. The V and J ends lost 3 bases and 10 bases respectively, with 12 bases between them. This sample was also put to use in a study of T cells of mothers and their children.

Sequencing was carried out using blood. This TCR was recovered from a woman between 40 and 50 years old in good health. The rearrangement joins TRBV2 to TRBJ1-1; weak D call: TRBD1 (5 bases). As DNA, the CDR3 is TGTGCCAGCAGTGAGGGTAAGGGACGAGCTTTCTTT. It is translated as CASSEGKGRAFF.